These T cell receptor beta chains were read from a single sample in a study of CD8 T cells in ankylosing spondylitis. TCRdb reprocessed the 5' RACE reads via MiXCR and lists one record per CDR3 protein. The sample lists more than 200,000 distinct CDR3 sequences, 20% to 30% occurring once. Sequenced input: blood, either unsorted or a sorted T cell fraction (not recorded which). These receptor sequences come from a male donor with ankylosing spondylitis or in good health (not recorded which). Both conserved end residues are part of each CDR3. The D gene is left open where the match is weak. The size entry is marked missing in some rows and otherwise reads once, few, many or a size class.

abundance: few
d_gene: TRBD1
j_gene: TRBJ2-1
v_gene: TRBV12-3/TRBV12-4
CDR3nt: TGTGCCAGCAGCTTTGGACAGGGAGATGAGCAGTTCTTC
CDR3aa: CASSFGQGDEQFF

abundance: -
d_gene: -
j_gene: TRBJ2-7
v_gene: TRBV5-5
CDR3nt: TGTGCCAGCGGCTTGGGCGGGTCCTACGAGCAGTACTTC
CDR3aa: CASGLGGSYEQYF

abundance: -
d_gene: -
j_gene: TRBJ2-3
v_gene: TRBV6-1
CDR3nt: TGTGCCAGCAGAACGCCAGGGGGCACAGATACGCAGTATTTT
CDR3aa: CASRTPGGTDTQYF

abundance: many
d_gene: -
j_gene: TRBJ2-5
v_gene: TRBV11-2
CDR3nt: TGTGCCAGCAGCCCGGGGACACAGAAAAGACAAGAGACCCAGTACTTC
CDR3aa: CASSPGTQKRQETQYF

abundance: -
d_gene: -
j_gene: TRBJ2-7
v_gene: TRBV20-1
CDR3nt: TGCAGTGCTCATCCGGGACCCCAATACGAGCAGTACTTC
CDR3aa: CSAHPGPQYEQYF

abundance: many
d_gene: -
j_gene: TRBJ1-1
v_gene: TRBV29-1
CDR3nt: TGCAGCGTTGAAGGGGAGGGGACTGAAGCTTTCTTT
CDR3aa: CSVEGEGTEAFF

abundance: -
d_gene: TRBD1
j_gene: TRBJ2-7
v_gene: TRBV6-1
CDR3nt: TGTGCCAGCAGCCGAGGGACAGGAGCCTACGAGCAGTACTTC
CDR3aa: CASSRGTGAYEQYF

abundance: many
d_gene: -
j_gene: TRBJ2-7
v_gene: TRBV21-1
CDR3nt: TGTGCCAGCAGCAAAAAGGGGGCCCGCTCCTACGAGCAGTACTTC
CDR3aa: CASSKKGARSYEQYF

abundance: many
d_gene: -
j_gene: TRBJ2-1
v_gene: TRBV6-5
CDR3nt: TGTGCCAGCAGTTATGGTCGGAGTTTTGAGCAGTTCTTC
CDR3aa: CASSYGRSFEQFF

abundance: many
d_gene: -
j_gene: TRBJ2-7
v_gene: TRBV20-1
CDR3nt: TGCAGTCCGCGGGCCACTGGGCGGGAGCAGTACTTC
CDR3aa: CSPRATGREQYF

abundance: many
d_gene: -
j_gene: TRBJ2-3
v_gene: TRBV2
CDR3nt: TGTGCCAGCAGTGATGTCGGTAGCGGCACAGATACGCAGTATTTT
CDR3aa: CASSDVGSGTDTQYF

abundance: many
d_gene: TRBD1
j_gene: TRBJ1-2
v_gene: TRBV5-1
CDR3nt: TGCGCCAGCAGCTGGGACAGGAGAGTGGATGGCTACACCTTC
CDR3aa: CASSWDRRVDGYTF

abundance: -
d_gene: TRBD1
j_gene: TRBJ2-1
v_gene: TRBV24-1
CDR3nt: TGTGCCACCAAAGGGACAGGGATCAACAATGAGCAGTTCTTC
CDR3aa: CATKGTGINNEQFF

abundance: many
d_gene: -
j_gene: TRBJ2-5
v_gene: TRBV12-3/TRBV12-4
CDR3nt: TGTGCCAGCAGTGAGAGGGACCGGAAGACCCAGTACTTC
CDR3aa: CASSERDRKTQYF

abundance: few
d_gene: -
j_gene: TRBJ2-7
v_gene: TRBV10-2
CDR3nt: TGCGCCAGCAGTGAGTCAGGGCAGGCGGGGCAGTACTTC
CDR3aa: CASSESGQAGQYF

abundance: many
d_gene: -
j_gene: TRBJ2-2
v_gene: TRBV20-1
CDR3nt: TGCAGTGCTAGAGATCTCGGACGGAGCACCGGGGAGCTGTTTTTT
CDR3aa: CSARDLGRSTGELFF

abundance: many
d_gene: TRBD1
j_gene: TRBJ2-1
v_gene: TRBV29-1
CDR3nt: TGCAGCGTTTCGGGGACAGGGGTGCTTGAGCAGTTCTTC
CDR3aa: CSVSGTGVLEQFF

abundance: -
d_gene: -
j_gene: TRBJ2-7
v_gene: TRBV10-3
CDR3nt: TGTGCCATCAGTGAGTCGACGGGGAGCTCCTACGAGCAGTACTTC
CDR3aa: CAISESTGSSYEQYF

abundance: -
d_gene: -
j_gene: TRBJ2-1
v_gene: TRBV29-1
CDR3nt: TGCAGCGTTGGCTCAGGACAGACTTGGGCCTACAATGAGCAGTTCTTC
CDR3aa: CSVGSGQTWAYNEQFF

abundance: many
d_gene: -
j_gene: TRBJ2-1
v_gene: TRBV12-3/TRBV12-4
CDR3nt: TGTGCCAGCAGTTTAAGGGGGGCGTGGGTCGGTGAGCAGTTCTTC
CDR3aa: CASSLRGAWVGEQFF

abundance: many
d_gene: TRBD1
j_gene: TRBJ2-1
v_gene: TRBV10-3
CDR3nt: TGTGCCATCAGTGTCGGGGGTCAGGGGGCTAATGAGCAGTTCTTC
CDR3aa: CAISVGGQGANEQFF

abundance: -
d_gene: -
j_gene: TRBJ2-1
v_gene: TRBV5-1
CDR3nt: TGCGCCAGCAGCTTGGCCCCTGCCCCCGAGCAGTTCTTC
CDR3aa: CASSLAPAPEQFF

abundance: many
d_gene: TRBD2
j_gene: TRBJ2-7
v_gene: TRBV15
CDR3nt: TGTGCCACCATTAGCGGGGGGGCCTGCGAGCAGTACTTC
CDR3aa: CATISGGACEQYF

abundance: many
d_gene: -
j_gene: TRBJ2-3
v_gene: TRBV29-1
CDR3nt: TGCAGCGTTGAAGATCGACTAGTAGGAGATACGCAGTATTTT
CDR3aa: CSVEDRLVGDTQYF

abundance: few
d_gene: TRBD2
j_gene: TRBJ2-3
v_gene: TRBV12-3/TRBV12-4
CDR3nt: TGTGCCAGCGGACAACTAGCGGGGCTGGCGGATACGCAGTATTTT
CDR3aa: CASGQLAGLADTQYF

abundance: many
d_gene: -
j_gene: TRBJ2-7
v_gene: TRBV12-3/TRBV12-4
CDR3nt: TGTGCCAGCAGCTCAAATTACGAGCAGTACTTC
CDR3aa: CASSSNYEQYF

abundance: -
d_gene: TRBD2
j_gene: TRBJ2-1
v_gene: TRBV2
CDR3nt: TGTGCCTGCAGTTTGGTACTAGCGGGGGGACGCTCCTACAATGAGCAGTTCTTC
CDR3aa: CACSLVLAGGRSYNEQFF

abundance: many
d_gene: -
j_gene: TRBJ2-1
v_gene: TRBV12-3/TRBV12-4
CDR3nt: TGTGCCATTACCGGGCCGATTGGGAGTGAGCAGTTCTTC
CDR3aa: CAITGPIGSEQFF

abundance: few
d_gene: TRBD2
j_gene: TRBJ2-3
v_gene: TRBV20-1
CDR3nt: TGCAGTGCTGCCACTAGCGGGGGGCGCAGGGGTACAGATACGCAGTATTTT
CDR3aa: CSAATSGGRRGTDTQYF

abundance: -
d_gene: TRBD1
j_gene: TRBJ1-6
v_gene: TRBV7-2
CDR3nt: TGTGCCAGCAGCCAGGGACAGGGGATATATAATTCACCCCTCCACTTT
CDR3aa: CASSQGQGIYNSPLHF

abundance: few
d_gene: -
j_gene: TRBJ2-5
v_gene: TRBV24-1
CDR3nt: TGTGCCACCAGTGATCGAAAGGTCCAAGAGACCCAGTACTTC
CDR3aa: CATSDRKVQETQYF

abundance: -
d_gene: TRBD2
j_gene: TRBJ2-5
v_gene: TRBV10-3
CDR3nt: TGTGCCATCAGCCTGGGACTAGCGGGGGTGGAGACCCAGTACTTC
CDR3aa: CAISLGLAGVETQYF

abundance: many
d_gene: -
j_gene: TRBJ1-2
v_gene: TRBV20-1
CDR3nt: TGCAGTGCTAGAGCAGGCAGGAACTATGGCTACACCTTC
CDR3aa: CSARAGRNYGYTF

abundance: -
d_gene: -
j_gene: TRBJ2-5
v_gene: TRBV6-6
CDR3nt: TGTGCCAGCAGTTACTCCGACAGCTCTACCCTCTTC
CDR3aa: CASSYSDSSTLF

abundance: -
d_gene: -
j_gene: TRBJ2-1
v_gene: TRBV12-3/TRBV12-4
CDR3nt: TGTGCCAGCAGTTTAAGCACCCTTGAGTCGTTCTTC
CDR3aa: CASSLSTLESFF

abundance: -
d_gene: TRBD2
j_gene: TRBJ2-5
v_gene: TRBV20-1
CDR3nt: TGCAGTGGGGGCGGGGGGCCGAAAGAGACCCAGTACTTC
CDR3aa: CSGGGGPKETQYF

abundance: -
d_gene: -
j_gene: TRBJ2-7
v_gene: TRBV20-1
CDR3nt: TGCAGTGCTAGCGGGGGGCTCACCTACGAGCAGTACTTC
CDR3aa: CSASGGLTYEQYF

abundance: few
d_gene: TRBD2
j_gene: TRBJ2-3
v_gene: TRBV27
CDR3nt: TGTGCCAGCAGCTCTCTAGGGACTAGCGGGGGACATAGTAAAGATACGCAGTATTTT
CDR3aa: CASSSLGTSGGHSKDTQYF

abundance: few
d_gene: TRBD1
j_gene: TRBJ2-7
v_gene: TRBV12-3/TRBV12-4
CDR3nt: TGTGCCAGCAACAATAGGGGACAGGGGTCCTACGAGCAGTACTTC
CDR3aa: CASNNRGQGSYEQYF

abundance: few
d_gene: TRBD1
j_gene: TRBJ1-1
v_gene: TRBV20-1
CDR3nt: TGCAGTGCCCGCGGACAGGGGCGGGCTTTCTTT
CDR3aa: CSARGQGRAFF

abundance: many
d_gene: TRBD2
j_gene: TRBJ2-1
v_gene: TRBV29-1
CDR3nt: TGCAGCTTCTCCCTAGCGGGGGGCTACAATGAGCAGTTCTTC
CDR3aa: CSFSLAGGYNEQFF

abundance: many
d_gene: TRBD1
j_gene: TRBJ2-3
v_gene: TRBV6-1
CDR3nt: TGTGCCAGCAGGCCACCGGGACAGGGACCAGATACGCAGTATTTT
CDR3aa: CASRPPGQGPDTQYF

abundance: many
d_gene: -
j_gene: TRBJ2-4
v_gene: TRBV20-1
CDR3nt: TGCAGTGCTAGAGGGATAGATTTAGCCAAAAACATTCAGTACTTC
CDR3aa: CSARGIDLAKNIQYF

abundance: many
d_gene: TRBD2
j_gene: TRBJ2-5
v_gene: TRBV20-1
CDR3nt: TGCAGTGCTTATGGACTAGCGGGGAAAGAGACCCAGTACTTC
CDR3aa: CSAYGLAGKETQYF

abundance: -
d_gene: TRBD1
j_gene: TRBJ1-6
v_gene: TRBV20-1
CDR3nt: TGCAGTGCTAGAGATCACAAGGGGGACAGGGGGAATTCACCCCTCCACTTT
CDR3aa: CSARDHKGDRGNSPLHF

abundance: -
d_gene: TRBD1
j_gene: TRBJ2-5
v_gene: TRBV6-4
CDR3nt: TGTGCCAGCAGTGACGACGCCAACAGGGGGAGGGAGACCCAGTACTTC
CDR3aa: CASSDDANRGRETQYF

abundance: -
d_gene: TRBD2
j_gene: TRBJ2-1
v_gene: TRBV7-3
CDR3nt: TGTGCCAGCAGCCGGGGGGTTACAGCTGAGCAGTTCTTC
CDR3aa: CASSRGVTAEQFF

abundance: once
d_gene: -
j_gene: TRBJ2-7
v_gene: TRBV4-1
CDR3nt: TGCGCCAGCAGCCAAGATATCGGACTGCCCCGGGTGTACTTC
CDR3aa: CASSQDIGLPRVYF

abundance: -
d_gene: -
j_gene: TRBJ2-5
v_gene: TRBV10-1
CDR3nt: TGCGCCAGCAGTGCAGGGGTTTTGGAGACCCAGTACTTC
CDR3aa: CASSAGVLETQYF

abundance: many
d_gene: TRBD2
j_gene: TRBJ2-1
v_gene: TRBV20-1
CDR3nt: TGCAGTGCTACCTTAGCGGGGGGCTACAATGAGCAGTTCTTC
CDR3aa: CSATLAGGYNEQFF

abundance: few
d_gene: TRBD1
j_gene: TRBJ2-7
v_gene: TRBV9
CDR3nt: TGTGCCAGCAGCGTAGGTGGGACAGGGAGATACGAGCAGTACTTC
CDR3aa: CASSVGGTGRYEQYF

abundance: many
d_gene: TRBD2
j_gene: TRBJ2-1
v_gene: TRBV20-1
CDR3nt: TGCAGTGCTAGAAGTACTAGCGGGGGGGCCTTGGGGTTCTTC
CDR3aa: CSARSTSGGALGFF

abundance: -
d_gene: TRBD2
j_gene: TRBJ2-3
v_gene: TRBV15
CDR3nt: TGTGCCACCAGCAGAGGGTCCTTTCGAGCGGGGGGGACAGATACGCAGTATTTT
CDR3aa: CATSRGSFRAGGTDTQYF

abundance: many
d_gene: -
j_gene: TRBJ2-5
v_gene: TRBV2
CDR3nt: TGTGCCAGCAGTGAAGCAGGCAGGGGAGAGACCCAGTACTTC
CDR3aa: CASSEAGRGETQYF

abundance: few
d_gene: -
j_gene: TRBJ2-7
v_gene: TRBV12-3/TRBV12-4
CDR3nt: TGTGCCAGCAGTTTAGCGAGGGGCGCTTCCTCCTACGAGCAGTACTTC
CDR3aa: CASSLARGASSYEQYF

abundance: many
d_gene: -
j_gene: TRBJ2-7
v_gene: TRBV5-1
CDR3nt: TGCGCCAGCAGCTTGCAGGGGGAGCAGTACTTC
CDR3aa: CASSLQGEQYF